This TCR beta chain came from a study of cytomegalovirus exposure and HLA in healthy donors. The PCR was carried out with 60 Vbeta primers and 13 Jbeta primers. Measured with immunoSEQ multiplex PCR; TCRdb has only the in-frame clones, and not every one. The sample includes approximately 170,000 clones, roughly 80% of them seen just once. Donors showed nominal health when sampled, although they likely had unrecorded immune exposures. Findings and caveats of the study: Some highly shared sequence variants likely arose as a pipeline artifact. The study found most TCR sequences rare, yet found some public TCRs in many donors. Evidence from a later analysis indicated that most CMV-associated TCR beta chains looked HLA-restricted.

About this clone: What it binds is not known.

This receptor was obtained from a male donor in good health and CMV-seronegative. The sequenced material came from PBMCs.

CDR3 sequence (DNA): TGTGCCAGCAGCTTGCCTAGCGGGGGCTACACAGATACGCAGTATTTT. Its translation is CASSLPSGGYTDTQYF. V and J are TRBV5-4 and TRBJ2-3, with TRBD2 identical over 10 bases. V was clipped by 1 base and J by 2 bases; unmatched bases: 4. Germline assignment: CDR1 SGHNT and CDR2 YYREEE (reference sequence). This CDR3 has 16 residues. The full variable domain, with the rest looked up from reference TRBV5-4 and TRBJ2-3, is ETGVTQSPTHLIKTRGQQVTLRCSSQSGHNTVSWYQQALGQGPQFIFQYYREEENGRGNFPPRFSGLQFPNYSSELNVNALELDDSALYLCASSLPSGGYTDTQYFGPGTRLTVL.